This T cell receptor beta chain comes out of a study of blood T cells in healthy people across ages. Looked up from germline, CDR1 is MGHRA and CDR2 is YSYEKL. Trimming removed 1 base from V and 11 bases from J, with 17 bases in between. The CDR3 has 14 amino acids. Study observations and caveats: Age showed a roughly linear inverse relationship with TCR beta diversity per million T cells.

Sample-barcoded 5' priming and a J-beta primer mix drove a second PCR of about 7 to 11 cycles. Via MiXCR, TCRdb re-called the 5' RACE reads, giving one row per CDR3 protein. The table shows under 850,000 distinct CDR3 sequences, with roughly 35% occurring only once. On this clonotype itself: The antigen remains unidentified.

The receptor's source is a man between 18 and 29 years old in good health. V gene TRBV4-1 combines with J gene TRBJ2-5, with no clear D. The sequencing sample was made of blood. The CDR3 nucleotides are TGCGCCAGCAGCCAAGTGGCTCTCTACAATGAGCAGTACTTC. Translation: CASSQVALYNEQYF.